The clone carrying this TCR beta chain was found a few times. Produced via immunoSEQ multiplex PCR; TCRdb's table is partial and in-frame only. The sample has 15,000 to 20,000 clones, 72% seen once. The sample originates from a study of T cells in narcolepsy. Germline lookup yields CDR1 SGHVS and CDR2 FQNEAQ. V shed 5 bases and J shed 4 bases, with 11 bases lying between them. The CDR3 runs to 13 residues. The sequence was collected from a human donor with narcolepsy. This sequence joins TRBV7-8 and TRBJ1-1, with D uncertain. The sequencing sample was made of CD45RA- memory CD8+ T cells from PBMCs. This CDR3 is CASSPYEGTEAFF. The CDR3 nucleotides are TGTGCCAGCAGCCCCTATGAGGGCACTGAAGCTTTCTTT.